These T cell receptor beta chains were read from a single sample in a study of shared clonotypes between healthy human individuals. Libraries were prepared by immunoSEQ multiplex PCR; TCRdb keeps only in-frame clonotypes and omits some of them. In the table there are about 710,000 clones, 72% of which are singletons. The source material was memory CD4+ T cells sorted from blood. The origin of the receptors is a woman aged 25 to 39 in good health. The CDR3 runs from the conserved cysteine through the conserved F or W. The order of the fields is CDR3 length, J gene, clone size, D gene, V gene, CDR3 DNA, CDR3 protein. D genes are given only for firm matches. Size values are once, few and many counts, or a class for expanded clones, and some rows have none.

14 TRBJ1-1 few . TRBV2 TGTGCCAGCACCCCCGGGACAACCAACACTGAAGCTTTCTTT CASTPGTTNTEAFF
14 TRBJ2-7 few . TRBV5-6 TGTGCCAGCAGCATGGCCGGGGAGAACTACGAGCAGTACTTC CASSMAGENYEQYF
13 TRBJ1-2 . TRBD1 TRBV19 TGTGCCAGCACTACAGGGGTCAACTATGGCTACACCTTC CASTTGVNYGYTF
17 TRBJ2-5 . TRBD2 TRBV28 TGTGCCAGCAGACGACCCCCGTCTAGCGGGTGGGATGAGACCCAGTACTTC CASRRPPSSGWDETQYF
16 TRBJ2-3 . TRBD2 TRBV19 TGTGCCAGTAGTCCCCTCGGGACTAGCGACACAGATACGCAGTATTTT CASSPLGTSDTDTQYF
16 TRBJ2-2 once TRBD1 TRBV18 TGTGCCAGCTCACCACTCTCGGACAGGGGTACCGGGGAGCTGTTTTTT CASSPLSDRGTGELFF
15 TRBJ1-1 once . TRBV7-9 TGTGCCAGCAGCTTAGGGGGGGCGGTGGACACTGAAGCTTTCTTT CASSLGGAVDTEAFF
14 TRBJ2-5 . TRBD1 TRBV2 TGTGCCAGCAGACAGGGGGCGATACAAGAGACCCAGTACTTC CASRQGAIQETQYF
9 TRBJ1-1 . . TRBV10-2 TGCGCCAGGGTCACTGAAGCTTTCTTT CARVTEAFF
16 TRBJ2-7 . TRBD2 TRBV5-1 TGCGCCAGCAGCTTGGCCCGACTAGCGACCCCCTACGAGCAGTACTTC CASSLARLATPYEQYF
14 TRBJ2-1 few . TRBV7-3 TGTGCCAGCAGCCCGCTCCCGGGCCTCGATGAGCAGTTCTTC CASSPLPGLDEQFF
15 TRBJ1-5 . TRBD1 TRBV18 TGTGCCAGCTCATACGGGACAGGCAACAATCAGCCCCAGCATTTT CASSYGTGNNQPQHF
15 TRBJ2-3 . . TRBV28 TGTGCCAGCAGTTCTGGGGGCTCCCGCACAGATACGCAGTATTTT CASSSGGSRTDTQYF
16 TRBJ2-5 . TRBD2 TRBV4-1 TGCGCCAGCAGCCAAGAGCGACTAGCGGGAGGTGAGACCCAGTACTTC CASSQERLAGGETQYF
14 TRBJ2-5 . . TRBV18 TGTGCCAGCTCACCACGAACCCTTCAGGAAACCCAGTACTTC CASSPRTLQETQYF
14 TRBJ1-2 few . TRBV5-4 TGTGCCAGCAGTCCCCTCGACAGCCAATATGGCTACACCTTC CASSPLDSQYGYTF
16 TRBJ1-2 . TRBD1 TRBV29-1 TGCAGCGTCTATGGAGCCGGGACAGCTACTAACTATGGCTACACCTTC CSVYGAGTATNYGYTF
12 TRBJ2-5 . . TRBV29-1 TGCAGCGTCGAAGGGACAGCGGGGACCCAGTACTTC CSVEGTAGTQYF
16 TRBJ1-1 . . TRBV19 TGTGCCAGTAGCCCAGGGAGCGACACGCTGCGTACTGAAGCTTTCTTT CASSPGSDTLRTEAFF
13 TRBJ1-2 few . TRBV19 TGTGCCAGTAGCAAGGGACTTAACTATGGCTACACCTTC CASSKGLNYGYTF
14 TRBJ2-5 . . TRBV5-1 TGCGCCAGCAGCTTGGAACCACCCAAAGAGACCCAGTACTTC CASSLEPPKETQYF
16 TRBJ1-5 . TRBD1 TRBV27 TGTGCCAGCAGCCCGGGACAGAGCCCCCGCAATCAGCCCCAGCATTTT CASSPGQSPRNQPQHF
16 TRBJ2-4 . TRBD1 TRBV2 TGTGCCAGCAGACCGGGACAGGGAGTTCGGAAAAACATTCAGTACTTC CASRPGQGVRKNIQYF
13 TRBJ2-2 . . TRBV5-1 TGCGCCAGCAGCTCCTCAAACACCGGGGAGCTGTTTTTT CASSSSNTGELFF
15 TRBJ1-1 . TRBD1 TRBV7-2 TGTGCCAGCAGCTTCACGGCCGCAGGGGGAACTGAAGCTTTCTTT CASSFTAAGGTEAFF
14 TRBJ2-1 . . TRBV5-1 TGCGCCAGCAGCTTGGGGACTACTCCAAATGAGCAGTTCTTC CASSLGTTPNEQFF
15 TRBJ1-3 . . TRBV15 TGTGCCACCAGCAGAGACCCGGGCATTGGAAACACCATATATTTT CATSRDPGIGNTIYF
14 TRBJ2-7 few TRBD2 TRBV10-2 TGCGCCAGCAGTGAGGCGGGAGGGATGTACGAGCAGTACTTC CASSEAGGMYEQYF
17 TRBJ2-5 . TRBD2 TRBV7-7 TGTGCCAGCAGCTTAACCCCGGGACTAGCGGGAGGGGAGACCCAGTACTTC CASSLTPGLAGGETQYF
16 TRBJ2-7 . TRBD2 TRBV5-8 TGTGCCAGCAGCGCTGGGGAGGGCCCGAGCACGTCCGAGCAGTACTTC CASSAGEGPSTSEQYF
11 TRBJ1-2 once . TRBV29-1 TGCAGCGTTGTCGGGAATGAAAGGTACACCTTC CSVVGNERYTF
13 TRBJ2-1 . TRBD1 TRBV7-7 TGTGCCAGCAGCTTGGACAGGGAGAATGAGCAGTTCTTC CASSLDRENEQFF
13 TRBJ1-5 few . TRBV2 TGTGCCAGCAGGGGTGAGGTTTCTCAGCCCCAGCATTTT CASRGEVSQPQHF
12 TRBJ2-2 few . TRBV5-6 TGTGCCAGCAGCTTGTTCACCGGGGAGCTGTTTTTT CASSLFTGELFF
15 TRBJ1-4 . TRBD1 TRBV30 TGTGCCTGGAGTGTACCCGGGACAGGGGGCGAAAAACTGTTTTTT CAWSVPGTGGEKLFF
15 TRBJ1-5 . TRBD1 TRBV15 TGTGCCACCAGCAGGGAATCGACAGGGCTTCAGCCCCAGCATTTT CATSRESTGLQPQHF
13 TRBJ2-1 . . TRBV27 TGTGCCAGCTTGAGGGCTAGTTCCAATGAGCAGTTCTTC CASLRASSNEQFF
12 TRBJ2-7 . . TRBV19 TGTGCCAGTAAGCCTGCTGGGGGCGAGCAGTACTTC CASKPAGGEQYF
14 TRBJ2-1 . TRBD2 TRBV6-6 TGTGCCAGCAGTGGACTAGCGGGAACAAATGAGCAGTTCTTC CASSGLAGTNEQFF
17 TRBJ2-5 . . TRBV28 TGTGCCAGCAGTTCAGCTTCTTTCGGCGAGGGACGAGAGACCCAGTACTTC CASSSASFGEGRETQYF